This T cell receptor (beta chain) comes out of a study of beta chain features in type 1 diabetes. At the level of the study: Researchers looked at fewer than 110 million sorted cells across all samples. Findings of the study overall: Patients and controls would share equally any PCR tilt toward shorter templates. Sequencing used cDNA, and cells with high TCR expression could therefore be over-represented.

Expressed TCRB transcripts were sequenced because the isolated RNA had all been reverse transcribed beforehand. Generated by immunoSEQ multiplex PCR, the TCRdb table keeps only in-frame clones and is missing some. The table includes some 220,000 clones, 11% detected once. Worth noting for this clone: As yet, its antigen is unknown.

Trimming shortened V by 4 bases and J by 5 bases, and 14 bases separated the two germline ends. Germline CDR1 reads SGHTA; CDR2 reads FQGNSA. This CDR3 contains 14 residues. V gene TRBV7-2 combines with J gene TRBJ2-5; D is possibly TRBD2 (7 bases). This sequence originates from a man younger than 35 in good health. The specimen sequenced was central memory CD4+ T cells from blood. The CDR3 nucleotides read TGTGCCAGCAGCTCTCCCGGGGGGCGGGAGACCCAGTACTTC. Translating gives CASSSPGGRETQYF.